A selection of T cell receptor beta chains follows, all from one sample in a study of technical replicates of blood from a few donors. Measured with immunoSEQ multiplex PCR; TCRdb has only the in-frame clones, and not every one. The data show fewer than 100,000 clones, 75% to 95% seen once. What was sequenced was T cells isolated from PBMCs. The source of these receptors is a human donor in good health. Each CDR3 is given with its conserved first and last residue. The D gene is left open where the match is weak. Clone size is not always given. Where it is, it says once, few, many or a class for expanded clones.

TRBD1,TRBV13,NA,TRBJ2-7,CASTTSGQGGSYEQYF,TGTGCCAGCACTACCTCAGGACAGGGGGGTTCCTACGAGCAGTACTTC
NA,TRBV28,NA,TRBJ1-1,CASSLPRLNTEAFF,TGTGCCAGCAGTTTACCACGCCTAAACACTGAAGCTTTCTTT
TRBD1,TRBV2,NA,TRBJ1-2,CASSTTGTGGLLGYTF,TGTGCCAGCAGTACTACCGGGACAGGGGGACTCCTTGGCTACACCTTC
TRBD1,TRBV7-9,NA,TRBJ1-1,CASSNRQGANTEAFF,TGTGCCAGCAGCAACCGACAGGGGGCGAACACTGAAGCTTTCTTT
NA,TRBV21-1,NA,TRBJ1-1,CASSKTGSWNTEAFF,TGTGCCAGCAGCAAAACCGGGAGCTGGAACACTGAAGCTTTCTTT
NA,TRBV28,few,TRBJ2-5,CASSLRTLGETQYF,TGTGCCAGCAGTTTAAGAACCCTCGGGGAGACCCAGTACTTC
NA,TRBV5-6,few,TRBJ1-1,CASSLWQEAFF,TGTGCCAGCAGCTTGTGGCAGGAAGCTTTCTTT
TRBD2,TRBV2,NA,TRBJ2-7,CASSLTSGGFNEQYF,TGTGCCAGCAGTCTGACTAGCGGGGGATTTAACGAGCAGTACTTC
NA,TRBV28,NA,TRBJ1-1,CASTRIGEGRTEAFF,TGTGCCAGCACCCGAATCGGGGAAGGTCGCACTGAAGCTTTCTTT
TRBD1,TRBV7-8,NA,TRBJ1-3,CASSILDRDLGNTIYF,TGTGCCAGCAGCATCCTCGACAGGGATCTCGGAAACACCATATATTTT
TRBD2,TRBV2,NA,TRBJ2-7,CAGRLAGGTYEQYF,TGTGCCGGCCGACTAGCGGGAGGAACCTACGAGCAGTACTTC
TRBD1,TRBV5-6,NA,TRBJ1-1,CASSRPGGDREHEAFF,TGTGCCAGCAGCAGACCTGGGGGGGACAGGGAACATGAAGCTTTCTTT
NA,TRBV21-1,NA,TRBJ1-2,CASSRGQGRDGYTF,TGTGCCAGCAGCCGGGGACAGGGGCGTGATGGCTACACCTTC
NA,TRBV7-9,NA,TRBJ2-7,CASSGFGLANSYEQYF,TGTGCCAGCAGCGGATTCGGCCTAGCTAACTCCTACGAGCAGTACTTC
NA,TRBV19,NA,TRBJ2-7,CASSIGGTAYEQYF,TGTGCCAGTAGTATAGGGGGCACAGCCTACGAGCAGTACTTC
NA,TRBV4-1,NA,TRBJ1-1,CASSLMGMGEAFF,TGCGCCAGCAGCCTCATGGGCATGGGTGAAGCTTTCTTT
TRBD2,TRBV5-6,once,TRBJ2-7,CASTGHSGGLYEQYF,TGTGCCAGCACCGGCCACTCCGGGGGACTATACGAGCAGTACTTC
TRBD1,TRBV19,NA,TRBJ1-5,CASSSSSGQFNQPQHF,TGTGCCAGTAGTAGTTCATCGGGACAGTTCAATCAGCCCCAGCATTTT